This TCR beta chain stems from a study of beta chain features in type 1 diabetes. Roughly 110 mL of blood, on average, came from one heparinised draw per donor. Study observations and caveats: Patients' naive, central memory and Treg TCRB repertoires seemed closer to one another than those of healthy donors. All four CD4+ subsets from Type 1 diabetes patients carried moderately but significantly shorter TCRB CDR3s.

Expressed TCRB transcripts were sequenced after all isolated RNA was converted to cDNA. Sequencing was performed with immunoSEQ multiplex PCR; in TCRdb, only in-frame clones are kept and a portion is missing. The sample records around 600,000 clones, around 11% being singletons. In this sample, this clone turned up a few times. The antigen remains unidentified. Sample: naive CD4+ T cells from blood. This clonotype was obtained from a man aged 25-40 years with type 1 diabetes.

In DNA, the CDR3 is TGTGCCAGCAGCTTGGGGGCGGACAGGGACCCTTTGTATTTT. It specifies CASSLGADRDPLYF. The rearrangement joins TRBV5-4 to TRBJ2-3, with 8 bases that match TRBD1. This CDR3 has 14 residues. J gave up 14 bases and V 0 bases, and 11 bases lay outside the gene matches. Germline V gives CDR1 SGHNT, CDR2 YYREEE (reference sequence).